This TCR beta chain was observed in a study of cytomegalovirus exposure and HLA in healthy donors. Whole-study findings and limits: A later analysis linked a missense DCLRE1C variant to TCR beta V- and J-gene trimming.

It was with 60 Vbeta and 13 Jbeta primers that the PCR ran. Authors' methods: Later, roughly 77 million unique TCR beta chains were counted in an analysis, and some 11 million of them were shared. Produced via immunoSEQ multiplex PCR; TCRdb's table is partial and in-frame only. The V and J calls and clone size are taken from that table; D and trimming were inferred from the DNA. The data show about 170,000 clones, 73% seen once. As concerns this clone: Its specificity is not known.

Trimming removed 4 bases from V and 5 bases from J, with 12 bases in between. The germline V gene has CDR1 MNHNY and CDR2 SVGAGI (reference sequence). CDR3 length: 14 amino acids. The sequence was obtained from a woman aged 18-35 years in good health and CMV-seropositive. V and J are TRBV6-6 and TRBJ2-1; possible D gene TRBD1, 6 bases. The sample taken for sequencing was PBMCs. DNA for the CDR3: TGTGCCAGCAGTTTTAGGACAGAGAACAATGAGCAGTTCTTC. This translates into CASSFRTENNEQFF.